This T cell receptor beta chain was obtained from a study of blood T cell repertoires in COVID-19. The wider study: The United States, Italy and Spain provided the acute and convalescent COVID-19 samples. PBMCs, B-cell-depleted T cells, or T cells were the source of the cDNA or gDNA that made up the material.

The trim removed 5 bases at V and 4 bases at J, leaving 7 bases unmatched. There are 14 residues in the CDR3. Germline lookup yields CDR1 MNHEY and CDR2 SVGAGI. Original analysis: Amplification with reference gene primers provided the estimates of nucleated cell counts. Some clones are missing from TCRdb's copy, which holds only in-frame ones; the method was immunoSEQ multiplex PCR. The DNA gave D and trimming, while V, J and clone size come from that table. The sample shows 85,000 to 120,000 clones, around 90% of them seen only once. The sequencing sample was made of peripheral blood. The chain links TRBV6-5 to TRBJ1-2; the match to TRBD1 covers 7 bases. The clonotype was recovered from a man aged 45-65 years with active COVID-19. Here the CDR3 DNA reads TGTGCCAGCAGTCCCTCAGGGGGGTTCTATGGCTACACCTTC. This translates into CASSPSGGFYGYTF.